This T cell receptor (beta chain) emerged from a study of early T cells in non-severe SARS-CoV-2 infection. Study at large: Bulk RNA taken from unsorted whole blood was sequenced, leaving chains unpaired. Study-level points and caveats: VDJdb matching favored anti-spike CD8 responses, missing private and CD4 specificities.

There are 14 residues in the CDR3. V was trimmed by 6 bases and J by 1 base, leaving 12 bases between them. Germline CDR1 and CDR2: MDHEN and SYDVKM. This clonotype was observed at least ten times. What it binds is unknown. From the 5' RACE reads, TCRdb called clonotypes with MiXCR, one entry per CDR3 protein. The sample consists of around 50,000 distinct CDR3 sequences, around 12% of them appearing once. The rearrangement links TRBV28 to TRBJ1-1, with D perhaps matching TRBD1 (6 bases). The TCR was taken from an adult who was a healthcare worker with PCR-confirmed SARS-CoV-2 infection or an uninfected control (not recorded which). Sequenced sample: whole blood. CDR3 nucleotides: TGTGCCAGCAGACCGGACAGAAGGAACACTGAAGCTTTCTTT. Encoded protein: CASRPDRRNTEAFF.